These T cell receptor beta chains were read from a single sample in a study of T cells in Graves' hyperthyroidism and ophthalmopathy. TCRdb redid the calling of the multiplex PCR reads with MiXCR, one entry per CDR3 protein. The sample has around 290,000 distinct CDR3 sequences; 17% are singletons. Input material: blood. The receptor source for this set is a woman aged 55-70 years with Graves' ophthalmopathy. Both conserved end residues are part of each CDR3. The order of the fields is J gene, V gene, clone size, D gene, CDR3 DNA, CDR3 protein. D genes are given only for firm matches. Some rows have no size entry. The others give once, few or many, or a class for an expanded clone.

>TRBJ2-7|TRBV28|many|NA
TGTGCCAGCACGGCAGGGATGATGCCCTACGAGCAGTACTTC
CASTAGMMPYEQYF
>TRBJ2-1|TRBV10-1|many|TRBD2
TGCGCCAGCAGTGAGTGGGGACTAGCGGGTTACAATGAGCAGTTCTTC
CASSEWGLAGYNEQFF
>TRBJ2-5|TRBV5-4|NA|TRBD2
TGTGCCAGCAGCTTGGCGGCGGGCGGGGGCCAAGAGACCCAGTACTTC
CASSLAAGGGQETQYF
>TRBJ2-7|TRBV28|many|NA
TGTGCCAGCAATCTGGGGGGCTCCTACGAGCAGTACTTC
CASNLGGSYEQYF
>TRBJ1-4|TRBV3-1|few|NA
TGTGCCAGCAGCCAATCTTTGCGGGTCTACGAAAAACTGTTTTTT
CASSQSLRVYEKLFF
>TRBJ1-6|TRBV5-1|once|NA
TGCGCCAGCAGCTTGGTATCTATCGGGAGCGTATCGTCACCCCTCCACTTT
CASSLVSIGSVSSPLHF
>TRBJ2-1|TRBV28|many|TRBD1
TGTGCCAGCAGTCCGACCGGGACAGGGACCTACAATGAGCAGTTCTTC
CASSPTGTGTYNEQFF
>TRBJ2-2|TRBV6-1|NA|TRBD2
TGTGCCAGCAGTGAAGAGGGACTAGCGGGAGCGGGGAACACCGGGGAGCTGTTTTTT
CASSEEGLAGAGNTGELFF
>TRBJ2-7|TRBV5-1|NA|TRBD1
TGTGCCAGCAGCTCGGACAGGGCTTACAACGAGCAGTACTTC
CASSSDRAYNEQYF
>TRBJ2-2|TRBV28|NA|NA
TGTGCCAGCAGCTTATCAGTAACCGGGGAGCTGTTTTTT
CASSLSVTGELFF
>TRBJ1-1|TRBV3-1|NA|NA
TGTGCCAGCAGCCAAATGTCAGGGGTGAACACTGAAGCTTTCTTT
CASSQMSGVNTEAFF
>TRBJ1-5|TRBV6-2/TRBV6-3|many|NA
TGTGCCAGCATGGCGGGGGGACGGACGCATCAGCCCCAGCATTTT
CASMAGGRTHQPQHF
>TRBJ1-2|TRBV14|many|NA
TGTGCCAGCAGCCAAGATTTGGCGCCCAACTATGGCTACACCTTC
CASSQDLAPNYGYTF
>TRBJ2-1|TRBV5-1|many|NA
TGCGCCAGCAGCTTTGATAGGTTCAGTGAGCAGTTCTTC
CASSFDRFSEQFF
>TRBJ1-2|TRBV4-3|few|NA
TGCGCCAGCAGCCAAGATTCCGGACGAATAGTGTTTGGCTACACCTTC
CASSQDSGRIVFGYTF
>TRBJ1-6|TRBV12-3/TRBV12-4|many|NA
TGTGCCAGCAGTTTAGACGGTGGGGATTCACCCCTCCACTTT
CASSLDGGDSPLHF
>TRBJ1-6|TRBV7-2|NA|NA
TGTGCCAGCAGCATCACGGGGGTACCCCTCCACTTT
CASSITGVPLHF
>TRBJ1-1|TRBV3-1|NA|NA
TGTGCCAGCAGCCGCTTGCCGGGACGGGAAGCTTTCTTT
CASSRLPGREAFF
>TRBJ2-5|TRBV20-1|NA|TRBD2
TGCAGTGCTAGGGGGACTAGCGGGAAAGAGACCCAGTACTTC
CSARGTSGKETQYF
>TRBJ1-1|TRBV5-4|NA|NA
TGTGCCAGCACCCGATCGAGCCTTCCTGGCACTGAAGCTTTCTTT
CASTRSSLPGTEAFF
>TRBJ2-2|TRBV4-3|NA|NA
TGCGCCAGCAGCCAAGAGGTCTGGGGAACCGGGGAGCTGTTTTTT
CASSQEVWGTGELFF
>TRBJ2-2|TRBV5-1|many|NA
TGCGCCAGCAGGGACCTCGACACCGGGGAGCTGTTTTTT
CASRDLDTGELFF
>TRBJ2-7|TRBV13|many|TRBD2
TGTGCCAGCAGCTTAGGTCCTAGCGGGAGCTACGAGCAGTACTTC
CASSLGPSGSYEQYF
>TRBJ2-6|TRBV11-1|NA|TRBD1
TGCGCCAGCAGCCAAGAGCAGGGGGCGTCTTCTGGGGCCAACGTCCTGACTTTC
CASSQEQGASSGANVLTF
>TRBJ2-7|TRBV6-1|NA|NA
TGTGCCAGCAGCCTACAGGGCGCCAGCTCCCTCGGGTGGGAGCAGTACTTC
CASSLQGASSLGWEQYF
>TRBJ2-1|TRBV5-1|many|NA
TGCGCCAGCAGCTCGGAGGACGGCTACAATGAGCAGTTCTTC
CASSSEDGYNEQFF
>TRBJ1-3|TRBV28|many|TRBD1
TGTGCCAGCAGTTCGACAGGGGTTAGCTCTGGAAACACCATATATTTT
CASSSTGVSSGNTIYF
>TRBJ2-2|TRBV24-1|few|NA
TGTGCCACCAGTGCTATAAACAGGGTTGACACCGGGGAGCTGTTTTTT
CATSAINRVDTGELFF
>TRBJ1-2|TRBV2|NA|TRBD1
TGTGCCAGCACGGGACAGGGGGACTATGGCTACACCTTC
CASTGQGDYGYTF
>TRBJ1-1|TRBV27|many|NA
TGTGCCAGCAGTTTATCGGTACAGAGGAACACTGAAGCTTTCTTT
CASSLSVQRNTEAFF
>TRBJ2-7|TRBV7-8|many|NA
TGTGCCAGCAGCTTACGCCAGGCTAGCTCCTACGAGCAGTACTTC
CASSLRQASSYEQYF
>TRBJ1-2|TRBV4-2|many|TRBD1
TGTGCCAGCAGCCAAGGCGGGACAGACTATGGCTACACCTTC
CASSQGGTDYGYTF
>TRBJ2-3|TRBV20-1|few|TRBD2
TGCAGTGCTCCCCGTGCTAGCGGGAGGGCCGCAGATACGCAGTATTTT
CSAPRASGRAADTQYF
>TRBJ1-1|TRBV6-2/TRBV6-3|many|NA
TGTGCCAGCAGACCCCCGGGACTGGAAGCTTTCTTT
CASRPPGLEAFF
>TRBJ2-5|TRBV7-7|NA|NA
TGTGCTAGCAGCTTGCCCAGGGTAACCCAGTACTTC
CASSLPRVTQYF
>TRBJ2-7|TRBV5-6|few|NA
TGTGCCAGCAGCTTTGCCCCTGACGGGGAGCAGTACTTC
CASSFAPDGEQYF
>TRBJ1-1|TRBV5-1|many|NA
TGCGCCAGCAGCTTGGATCGGACAATGAACACTGAAGCTTTCTTT
CASSLDRTMNTEAFF